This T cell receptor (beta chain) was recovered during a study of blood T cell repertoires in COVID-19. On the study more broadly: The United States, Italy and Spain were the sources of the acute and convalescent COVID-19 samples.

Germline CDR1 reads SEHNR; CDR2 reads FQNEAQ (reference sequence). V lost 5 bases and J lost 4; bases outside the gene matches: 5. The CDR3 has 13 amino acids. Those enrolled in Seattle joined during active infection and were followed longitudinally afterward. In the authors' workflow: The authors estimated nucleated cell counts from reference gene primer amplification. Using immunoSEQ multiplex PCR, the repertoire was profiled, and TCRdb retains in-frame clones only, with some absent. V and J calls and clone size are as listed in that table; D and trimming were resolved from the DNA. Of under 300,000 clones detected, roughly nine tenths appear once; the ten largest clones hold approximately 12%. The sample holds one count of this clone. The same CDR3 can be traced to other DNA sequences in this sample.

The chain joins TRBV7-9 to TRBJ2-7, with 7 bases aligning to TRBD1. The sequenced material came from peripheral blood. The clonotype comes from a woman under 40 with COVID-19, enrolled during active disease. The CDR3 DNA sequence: TGTGCCAGCAGCCCGGGACAGAGTTACGAGCAGTACTTC. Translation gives CASSPGQSYEQYF. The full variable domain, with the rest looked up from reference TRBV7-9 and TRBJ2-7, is DTGVSQNPRHKITKRGQNVTFRCDPISEHNRLYWYRQTLGQGPEFLTYFQNEAQLEKSRLLSDRFSAERPKGSFSTLEIQRTEQGDSAMYLCASSPGQSYEQYFGPGTRLTVT.